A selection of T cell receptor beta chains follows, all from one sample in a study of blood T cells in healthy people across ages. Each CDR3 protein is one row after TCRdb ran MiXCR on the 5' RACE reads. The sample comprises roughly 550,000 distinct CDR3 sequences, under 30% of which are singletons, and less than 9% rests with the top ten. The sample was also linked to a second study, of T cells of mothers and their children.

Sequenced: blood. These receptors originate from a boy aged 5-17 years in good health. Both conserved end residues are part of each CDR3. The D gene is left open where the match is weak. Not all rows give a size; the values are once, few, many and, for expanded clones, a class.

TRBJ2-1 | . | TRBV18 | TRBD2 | TGTGCCAGCTCCTTTACGGGGGGTAACAATGAGCAGTTCTTC | CASSFTGGNNEQFF
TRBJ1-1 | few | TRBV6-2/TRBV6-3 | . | TGTGCCAGCTTGGGGCGGGAGGGCCACCCTGAAGCTTTCTTT | CASLGREGHPEAFF
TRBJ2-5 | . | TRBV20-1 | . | TGCAGTGCTAGAGATCCGGGGAGGGAGACCCAGTACTTC | CSARDPGRETQYF
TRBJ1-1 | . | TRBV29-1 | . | TGCAGCGTGGAATTGGATCTGAACACTGAAGCTTTCTTT | CSVELDLNTEAFF
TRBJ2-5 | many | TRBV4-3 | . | TGCGCCAGCAGCCCCCAGTTTGCGGCGGGGACCCAGTACTTC | CASSPQFAAGTQYF
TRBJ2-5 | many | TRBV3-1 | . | TGTGCCAGCAGCCAAGATTCCGGGACCGTTCCGGAGACCCAGTACTTC | CASSQDSGTVPETQYF
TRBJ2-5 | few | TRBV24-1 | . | TGTGCCACCAGTAACCTCCTGGGGGAGACCCAGTACTTC | CATSNLLGETQYF
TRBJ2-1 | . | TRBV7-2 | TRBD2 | TGTGCCAGCAGCTCTATGGGGACTAGCGGGAGTAATGAGCAGTTCTTC | CASSSMGTSGSNEQFF
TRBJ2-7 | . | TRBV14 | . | TGTGCCAGCAGCCAAGCCCTGGGGCCCTCCTACGAGCAGTACTTC | CASSQALGPSYEQYF
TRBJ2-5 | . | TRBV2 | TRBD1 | TGTGCCAGCAGGCAGGGACAGGGCGTTCTCCTCCAAGAGACCCAGTACTTC | CASRQGQGVLLQETQYF
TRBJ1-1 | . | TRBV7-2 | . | TGTGCCGGCAGCCCTAGGGTGCGGACAGTAAACACTGAAGCTTTCTTT | CAGSPRVRTVNTEAFF
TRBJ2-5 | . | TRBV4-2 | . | TGTGCCAGCAGCCAAGATTTGGCTGGTGAAGAGACCCAGTACTTC | CASSQDLAGEETQYF
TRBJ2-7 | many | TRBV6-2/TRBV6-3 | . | TGTGCCAGCAGCCCCGGCGGCGAGCAGTACTTC | CASSPGGEQYF
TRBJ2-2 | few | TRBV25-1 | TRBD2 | TGTGCCAGCACCGGGACTAGCACCACCGGGGAGCTGTTTTTT | CASTGTSTTGELFF
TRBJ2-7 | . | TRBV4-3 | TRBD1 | TGCGCCAGCAGCCAAGACGAGGGGGCTTCCTACGAGCAGTACTTC | CASSQDEGASYEQYF
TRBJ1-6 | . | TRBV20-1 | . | TGCAGTGCTAGGGGGGGCTCAAGGGCAAATTCACCCCTCCACTTT | CSARGGSRANSPLHF
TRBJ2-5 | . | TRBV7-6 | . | TGTGCCAGCAGCTTCCAGGGTAGGGCAGAGACCCAGTACTTC | CASSFQGRAETQYF
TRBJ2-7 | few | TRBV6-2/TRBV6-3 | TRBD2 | TGTGCCAGCAGTCACGCCACGGAGACTAGCGGGAGATCGGGCGAGCAGTACTTC | CASSHATETSGRSGEQYF
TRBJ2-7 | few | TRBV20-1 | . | TGCAGTGCTAGTGTGTCGAGGCAGGGCTCCTACGAGCAGTACTTC | CSASVSRQGSYEQYF